Detailed here is one TCR beta chain. The data originate from a study of shared clonotypes between healthy human individuals. V lost 5 bases and J lost 7; bases outside the gene matches: 9. In germline, CDR1 is MNHNY, CDR2 SVGAGI (reference sequence). The CDR3 consists of 15 residues. Produced via immunoSEQ multiplex PCR; TCRdb's table is partial and in-frame only. Of about a million clones listed, around 76% are singletons. The chain couples TRBV6-6 to TRBJ2-7; 12 bases agree with TRBD1. The receptor was derived from a man aged 18 to 29 in good health. The material sequenced was memory CD4+ T cells sorted from blood. Regarding subset: CD45RA-negative fraction. CDR3: CASSTRDRGLWEQYF. The CDR3 region has the DNA TGTGCCAGCAGTACCCGGGACAGGGGGCTTTGGGAGCAGTACTTC.